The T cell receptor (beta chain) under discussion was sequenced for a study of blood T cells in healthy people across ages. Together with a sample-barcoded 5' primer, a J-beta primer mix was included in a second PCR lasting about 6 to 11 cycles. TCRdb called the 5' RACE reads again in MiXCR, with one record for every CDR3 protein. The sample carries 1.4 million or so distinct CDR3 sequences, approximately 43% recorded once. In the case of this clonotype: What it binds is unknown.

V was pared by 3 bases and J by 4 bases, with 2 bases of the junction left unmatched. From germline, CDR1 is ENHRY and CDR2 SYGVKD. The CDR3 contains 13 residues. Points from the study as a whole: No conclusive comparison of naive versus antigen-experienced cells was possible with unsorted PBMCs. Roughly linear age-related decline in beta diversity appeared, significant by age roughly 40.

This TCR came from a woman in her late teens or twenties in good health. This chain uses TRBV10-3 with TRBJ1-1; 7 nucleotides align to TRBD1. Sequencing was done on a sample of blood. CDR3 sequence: CAISDRGATEAFF. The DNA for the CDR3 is TGTGCCATCAGTGACAGGGGGGCCACTGAAGCTTTCTTT.